These 24 T cell receptor beta chains came from one sample sequenced in a study of cytotoxic CD8 clonotypes in ibrutinib-treated CLL. Profiled with immunoSEQ multiplex PCR; TCRdb holds only in-frame clones, not every one. The table records under 40,000 clones, 45% to 50% of them present only once. The source material was PBMCs, sampled before ibrutinib treatment. The receptors stem from a human donor with chronic lymphocytic leukemia.

This clone was counted a few times. The chain couples TRBV7-6 to TRBJ1-5; D not certain. CDR1 and CDR2 from the germline V gene are SGHVS and FNYEAQ. V was cut by 4 bases and J by 7 bases, with 8 bases left in between. There are 12 residues in the CDR3. CDR3 in amino acids: CASSSPRQPQHF. CDR3 DNA sequence: TGTGCCAGCAGCTCGCCCCGACAGCCCCAGCATTTT.

This clone was detected only a few times. This chain connects TRBV5-1 to TRBJ1-5, with unresolved D. Germline lookup yields CDR1 SGHRS and CDR2 YFSETQ. The V end lost 1 base, the J end lost 0 bases, and 11 bases lay between the germline ends. This CDR3 region has 16 residues. CDR3 coding DNA: TGCGCCAGCAGCTTGTCAGGTGATTATAGCAATCAGCCCCAGCATTTT. The encoded protein is CASSLSGDYSNQPQHF.

This clone was counted a few times. V is TRBV5-1 and J is TRBJ2-1; 7 bases match TRBD2. In germline, CDR1 is SGHRS, CDR2 YFSETQ. This CDR3 spans 15 amino acids. V lost 2 bases and J lost 4; bases outside the gene matches: 6. CDR3: CASSLRGGGYNEQFF. The CDR3 region has the DNA TGCGCCAGCAGCTTACGCGGGGGAGGGTACAATGAGCAGTTCTTC.

This rearrangement joins TRBV4-1 to TRBJ1-2; D might be TRBD1 (5 bases). V was shortened by 1 base and J by 0 bases, with 6 bases between the two germline ends. The germline CDR1 and CDR2 sequences are MGHRA and YSYEKL. This CDR3 has 14 residues. The CDR3 DNA sequence: TGCGCCAGCAGCCAAGCAGGGACTAACTATGGCTACACCTTC. It specifies CASSQAGTNYGYTF.

This clone was seen a few times. The chain carries TRBV21-1 and TRBJ1-3. TRBV21-1 is termed a pseudogene. This CDR3 comprises 11 residues. CDR3 in amino acids: CASSNPGRGHF. The CDR3, as DNA: TGTGCCAGCAGCAACCCTGGGAGGGGGCATTTT.

By its share, this clone is large (0.1 to 1%). This sequence joins TRBV7-8 and TRBJ1-1, with D perhaps TRBD1 (5 bases). The V and J ends lost 2 bases and 7 bases respectively, with 14 bases between them. CDR3 size: 14 residues. Germline loops: CDR1 SGHVS, CDR2 FQNEAQ. CDR3 amino acids: CASSLSTGGGEAFF. As DNA, the CDR3 is TGTGCCAGCAGCTTATCGACGGGGGGAGGTGAAGCTTTCTTT. Filled out from reference TRBV7-8 and TRBJ1-1, the complete variable domain reads GAGVSQSPRYKVAKRGQDVALRCDPISGHVSLFWYQQALGQGPEFLTYFQNEAQLDKSGLPSDRFFAERPEGSVSTLKIQRTQQEDSAVYLCASSLSTGGGEAFFGQGTRLTVV.

The chain recombines TRBV7-3 with TRBJ2-2; D is ambiguous. This CDR3 comprises 15 residues. Germline V CDR1 and CDR2: SGHTA, FQGTGA. V was clipped by 5 bases and J by 6 bases, with 16 bases between them. The CDR3 loop reads CASSLFQLGSGELFF. The CDR3 bases are TGTGCCAGCAGCCTCTTCCAATTGGGGTCCGGGGAGCTGTTTTTT. Based on the CDR3 plus reference TRBV7-3 and TRBJ2-2, the full variable domain is GAGVSQTPSNKVTEKGKYVELRCDPISGHTALYWYRQSLGQGPEFLIYFQGTGAADDSGLPNDRFFAVRPEGSVSTLKIQRTERGDSAVYLCASSLFQLGSGELFFGEGSRLTVL.

This clone is categorized as medium-sized. J is TRBJ2-7 and V is TRBV18; tentatively, D is TRBD1 (5 bases). The CDR3 contains 13 residues. Germline V gene data show CDR1 as KGHSH and CDR2 as LQKENI. V lost 2 bases and J 6 bases, leaving 11 bases between the germline ends. The CDR3 sequence: CASSPETRGEQYF. CDR3 nucleotide sequence: TGTGCCAGCTCACCAGAGACAAGGGGCGAGCAGTACTTC.

This clone has a single count. This chain uses TRBV9 with TRBJ2-2, with D possibly matching TRBD1 (6 bases). There are 18 residues in the CDR3. Germline V gene lookup returns CDR1 SGDLS and CDR2 YYNGEE. V lost 7 bases and J 2 bases, leaving 24 bases between the germline ends. CDR3 DNA: TGTGCCAGCTCCTCCCGGGGCAGGGGCGCTCTTAACACCGGGGAGCTGTTTTTT. Translation: CASSSRGRGALNTGELFF.

The chain couples TRBV5-1 to TRBJ2-5; 12 bases are a match to TRBD2. The CDR3 contains 16 residues. Trimming at V came to 4 bases and at J to 2 bases, leaving 6 bases not matched to a gene. Germline CDR1 is SGHRS and CDR2 is YFSETQ. This CDR3 reads CASSTGTSGSQETQYF. For the CDR3, the DNA is TGCGCCAGCAGCACGGGGACTAGCGGGTCGCAAGAGACCCAGTACTTC. The complete variable domain, with remaining parts taken from reference TRBV5-1 and TRBJ2-5, reads KAGVTQTPRYLIKTRGQQVTLSCSPISGHRSVSWYQQTPGQGLQFLFEYFSETQRNKGNFPGRFSGRQFSNSRSEMNVSTLELGDSALYLCASSTGTSGSQETQYFGPGTRLLVL.

A few counts support this clone. The chain uses TRBV18 and TRBJ2-7; 16 bases map to TRBD2. CDR1 KGHSH and CDR2 LQKENI come from the germline V gene. V dropped 4 bases and J dropped 2; count of bases not matched to a gene: 5. This CDR3 spans 17 amino acids. The CDR3 sequence: CASSQGLAGGMPYEQYF. The CDR3 DNA reads TGTGCCAGCTCACAGGGACTAGCGGGGGGGATGCCCTACGAGCAGTACTTC.

The DNA of the CDR3 is TGTGCCAGCAGGGATAGAGATACGCAGTATTTT. Amino acids: CASRDRDTQYF. V is TRBV6-6 and J is TRBJ2-3; the D is unclear. The CDR3 length is 11 residues. With 6 bases removed from V and 5 bases from J, the gap between germline ends came to 6 bases. Germline V gene sequence: CDR1 MNHNY, CDR2 SVGAGI (reference sequence).

CDR3 sequence reads: CASSLDSGGRETQYF. The CDR3 DNA is TGCGCCAGCAGCTTGGATAGCGGGGGGCGAGAGACCCAGTACTTC. V and J are TRBV5-1 and TRBJ2-5, with 10 bases aligning to TRBD2. V was pared by 0 bases and J by 4 bases, with 3 bases of the junction left unmatched. This CDR3 contains 15 residues. CDR1 is SGHRS, CDR2 YFSETQ, per germline.

This clone has just a few counts. V gene TRBV20-1 combines with J gene TRBJ2-1; D is possibly TRBD2 (5 bases). This CDR3 comprises 9 residues. Germline-derived CDR1 and CDR2 are DFQATT and SNEGSKA (reference sequence). Here the CDR3 reads CSLGGEQFF. The CDR3 region has the DNA TGCAGCCTTGGCGGGGAGCAGTTCTTC.

The chain combines TRBV5-1 with TRBJ2-1, with D maybe TRBD1 (6 bases). V was trimmed by 2 bases and J by 9 bases, leaving 21 bases between them. The CDR3 runs to 16 residues. Germline CDR1 SGHRS, CDR2 YFSETQ. The CDR3: CASSLQGVLDPSEQFF. The CDR3 bases are TGCGCCAGCAGCTTACAGGGAGTTTTAGATCCCAGTGAGCAGTTCTTC.

This clone was seen repeatedly, ten times or more. This sequence joins TRBV7-2 and TRBJ2-5; the D is unclear. The CDR3 runs 14 residues. With 1 base removed from V and 5 bases from J, the gap between germline ends came to 11 bases. The germline CDR1 and CDR2 sequences are SGHTA and FQGNSA. CDR3 region: CASSLVGVAETQYF. CDR3 nucleotide sequence: TGTGCCAGCAGCTTAGTAGGCGTTGCTGAGACCCAGTACTTC.

This clone was picked up a small number of times. The chain links TRBV29-1 to TRBJ2-7; maybe TRBD1 (6 bases). V was cut by 7 bases and J by 0 bases, with 13 bases left in between. The CDR3 runs 13 residues. The germline V gene encodes CDR1 SQVTM and CDR2 ANQGSEA. The CDR3, as DNA: TGCAGCGCGGGGACACCGAACTCCTACGAGCAGTACTTC. Encoded protein: CSAGTPNSYEQYF.

The rearrangement joins TRBV5-5 to TRBJ1-5, with D hard to call. The V gene lost 0 bases and the J gene lost 3 bases, with 13 bases spanning the gap. The CDR3 has 16 amino acids. The germline CDR1 and CDR2 sequences are SGHKS and YYEKEE (reference sequence). The CDR3 bases are TGTGCCAGCAGCTTGGTTGGTGGCGGAAACAATCAGCCCCAGCATTTT. Residues: CASSLVGGGNNQPQHF.

V gene TRBV5-1 combines with J gene TRBJ2-7; 8 nucleotides align to TRBD1. The J segment lost 3 bases and the V segment lost 5 bases, leaving 13 bases of the junction unmatched. This CDR3 contains 16 residues. CDR1 is SGHRS and CDR2 is YFSETQ in the germline V gene. The CDR3 is CASRPNPGQAGYEQYF. DNA of the CDR3: TGCGCCAGCAGACCAAACCCGGGACAGGCTGGCTACGAGCAGTACTTC.

Worth noting for this clone: At one end the junction does not follow the germline gene, possibly because of a read error. V usage is TRBV7-7 and J usage is TRBJ2-5; D is unclear. The CDR3 contains 15 residues. Germline-derived CDR1 and CDR2 are SSHAT and FNYEAQ (reference sequence). The CDR3 region is CASSLAAGPIETQYF. The CDR3 DNA reads TGTGCTAGCAGCTTAGCAGCTGGCCCAATTGAGACCCAGTACTTC.

V gene TRBV28 combines with J gene TRBJ2-3; 9 bases fit TRBD1. The CDR3 loop spans 17 amino acids. V trimming: 4 bases; J trimming: 0 bases; junction bases outside the gene matches: 8. Germline CDR1 and CDR2: MDHEN and SYDVKM. The CDR3 loop is CASSSGQGIGSTDTQYF. The CDR3 nucleotides read TGTGCCAGCAGTTCGGGACAGGGAATCGGGAGCACAGATACGCAGTATTTT. The full variable domain, rest sourced from reference TRBV28 and TRBJ2-3, is DVKVTQSSRYLVKRTGEKVFLECVQDMDHENMFWYRQDPGLGLRLIYFSYDVKMKEKGDIPEGYSVSREKKERFSLILESASTNQTSMYLCASSSGQGIGSTDTQYFGPGTRLTVL.

About this clone itself: One end of the junction does not line up with germline, which may come from a read error. This chain links TRBV7-7 with TRBJ2-5; the D gene could be TRBD1 or TRBD2 (5 bases each). The CDR3 totals 14 residues. Germline CDR1 reads SSHAT; CDR2 reads FNYEAQ (reference sequence). CDR3 loop: CASSPMIGTTTQYF. The CDR3 DNA follows: TGTGCTAGCAGCCCCATGATCGGGACGACGACCCAGTACTTC.

The CDR3 loop is CASSLDRAGTGELFF. In nucleotides, the CDR3 is TGTGCCAGCAGCTTAGACAGGGCGGGAACCGGGGAGCTGTTTTTT. This chain uses TRBV7-8 with TRBJ2-2, with D perhaps given as TRBD1 or TRBD2 (6 bases each). Between the trimmed V and J ends, which lost 1 base and 5 bases, there was a span of 11 bases. There are 15 residues in the CDR3. Germline V lookup: CDR1 SGHVS, CDR2 FQNEAQ.

This clone was seen a single time. This chain links TRBV9 with TRBJ2-2, with 8 bases identical to TRBD1. The CDR3 spans 15 residues. Germline-derived CDR1 and CDR2 are SGDLS and YYNGEE. Trimming at V came to 4 bases and at J to 3 bases, leaving 5 bases not matched to a gene. CDR3 in DNA: TGTGCCAGCAGCAAGCAGGGGGCGCACACCGGGGAGCTGTTTTTT. This translates into CASSKQGAHTGELFF.